One sample yielded the 6 T cell receptor beta chains listed below, sequenced in a study of naive and memory T cell subsets (dated by TCRdb to about 2017). Using 3' ligation of a UMI-containing oligonucleotide to TCR cDNA, the study laid out a robust and sensitive protocol to amplify, sequence and analyze TCRs. Receptors were amplified or captured by 5' RACE. TCRdb shows the sequencer as Illumina MiSeq. The ligated cDNA was amplified in four rounds of PCR with nested alpha and beta constant region primers together with the SP2 primer. TCRdb reworked the public reads: Q25 trimming with fastp, MiXCR clone assembly, productive beta chains retained. Rows matching on CDR3 protein sequence are summarized as one entry with the most common DNA and genes. The table for this sample lists 55,000 to 70,000 distinct CDR3 sequences; 7.6% of them were counted only once. Clones ranked in the top ten supply around a tenth of the sample.

Receptor source: a female donor in good health.

This clonotype was seen more than once but under ten times. This chain connects TRBV20-1 to TRBJ2-1; tentatively, D is TRBD2 (7 bases). CDR1 is DFQATT and CDR2 is SNEGSKA in the germline V gene (reference sequence). The CDR3 is 16 residues long. Trimming took off 6 bases at V and 0 bases at J, with 18 bases between the two ends. The CDR3 region has the DNA TGCAGTGCCGGGGGAAGGGGGGGAGGCTCCTACAATGAGCAGTTCTTC. Encoded protein: CSAGGRGGGSYNEQFF.

The chain combines TRBV5-1 with TRBJ1-4; D is ambiguous. This CDR3 is built from 14 residues. Germline CDR1 SGHRS, CDR2 YFSETQ. Trimming shortened V by 3 bases and J by 8 bases, and 14 bases separated the two germline ends. The CDR3 is CASSSASVREKLFF. CDR3 DNA: TGCGCCAGCAGCTCAGCCTCGGTTAGAGAAAAACTGTTTTTT.

This clonotype has ten or more counts. The chain recombines TRBV18 with TRBJ1-2; no clear D. The V gene's germline CDR1 is KGHSH and CDR2 LQKENI. Deletions cut 5 bases from V and 2 bases from J, with 9 bases between. The CDR3 contains 13 residues. The CDR3 loop reads CASSTDKNYGYTF. The CDR3 region has the DNA TGTGCCAGCTCAACCGACAAGAACTATGGCTACACCTTC.

This clonotype has a count of ten or more. This chain connects TRBV7-6 to TRBJ2-3; D uncertain. The CDR3 sequence is 12 residues long. Germline V gene lookup returns CDR1 SGHVS and CDR2 FNYEAQ. Trimming pared 1 base from V and 5 bases from J, leaving 4 bases between. DNA for the CDR3: TGTGCCAGCAGCTTAGTTGGAGATACGCAGTATTTT. Translating gives CASSLVGDTQYF.

This clonotype was recorded a few times. This rearrangement joins TRBV12-3 or TRBV12-4 to TRBJ2-3, with TRBD1 identical over 9 bases. This CDR3 comprises 17 residues. The V gene end was trimmed by 2 bases and the J gene end by 4 bases; junction bases not matched to a gene: 10. CDR3 sequence reads: CASSLTYDRGIPDTQYF. CDR3 nucleotides: TGTGCCAGCAGTTTAACGTACGACAGGGGGATCCCAGATACGCAGTATTTT.

This clonotype was observed many times. The chain combines TRBV6-5 with TRBJ1-1, with D unresolved. Germline assignment: CDR1 MNHEY and CDR2 SVGAGI. V dropped 6 bases and J dropped 0 bases, with 8 bases sitting between them. CDR3 length: 13 residues. In DNA form, the CDR3 reads TGTGCCAGCAGCCGCGGGTTGAACACTGAAGCTTTCTTT. Its protein product is CASSRGLNTEAFF.